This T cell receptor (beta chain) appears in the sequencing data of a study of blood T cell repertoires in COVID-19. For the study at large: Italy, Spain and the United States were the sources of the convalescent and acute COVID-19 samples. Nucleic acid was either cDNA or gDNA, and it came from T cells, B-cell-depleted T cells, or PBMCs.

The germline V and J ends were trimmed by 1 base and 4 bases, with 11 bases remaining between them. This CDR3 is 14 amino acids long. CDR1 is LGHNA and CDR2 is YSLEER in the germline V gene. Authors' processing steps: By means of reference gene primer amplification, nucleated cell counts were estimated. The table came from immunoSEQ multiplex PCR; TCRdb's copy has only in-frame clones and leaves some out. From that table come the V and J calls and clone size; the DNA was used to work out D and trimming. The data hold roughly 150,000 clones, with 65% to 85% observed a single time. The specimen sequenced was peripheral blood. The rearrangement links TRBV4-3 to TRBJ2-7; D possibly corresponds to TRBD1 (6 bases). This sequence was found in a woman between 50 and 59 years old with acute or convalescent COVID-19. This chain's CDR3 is CASSQGTDIYEQYF. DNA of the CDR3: TGCGCCAGCAGCCAAGGGACAGACATATACGAGCAGTACTTC.